This T cell receptor beta chain was sequenced for a study of identifying expanded T cells in peripheral blood. The data were produced by immunoSEQ multiplex PCR, yet TCRdb's version contains in-frame clones alone and is incomplete. In the table there are about 58,000 clones, about four fifths of which are singletons. Germline CDR1 and CDR2: SGHVS and FQNEAQ. V was clipped by 3 bases and J by 7 bases; unmatched bases: 7. This CDR3 region has 14 residues. The J gene is TRBJ2-5, the V gene TRBV7-8; the match to TRBD1 covers 8 bases. Sequencing used blood. This receptor was taken from a person between 18 and 69 years old in good health. The DNA of the CDR3 is TGTGCCAGCAGCTTGGGACAGGCCCCCGGGACCCAGTACTTC. Protein: CASSLGQAPGTQYF.